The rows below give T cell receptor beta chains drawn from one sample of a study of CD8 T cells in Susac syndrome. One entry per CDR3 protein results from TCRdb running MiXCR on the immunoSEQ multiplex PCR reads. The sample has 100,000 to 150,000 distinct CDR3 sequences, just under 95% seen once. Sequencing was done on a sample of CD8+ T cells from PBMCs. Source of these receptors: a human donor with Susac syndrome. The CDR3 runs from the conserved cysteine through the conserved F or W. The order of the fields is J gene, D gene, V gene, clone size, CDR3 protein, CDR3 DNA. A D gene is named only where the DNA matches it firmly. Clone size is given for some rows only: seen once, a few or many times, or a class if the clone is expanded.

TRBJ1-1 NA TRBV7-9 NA CASSPRGQMNTEAFF TGTGCCAGCAGCCCCCGGGGACAAATGAACACTGAAGCTTTCTTT
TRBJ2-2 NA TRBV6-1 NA CASSPLQGPAATVEGELFF TGTGCCAGCAGTCCCCTACAGGGTCCAGCGGCCACCGTAGAGGGGGAGCTGTTTTTT
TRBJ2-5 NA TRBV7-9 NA CASSHPPVTAQYF TGTGCCAGCAGCCACCCCCCCGTAACGGCCCAGTACTTC
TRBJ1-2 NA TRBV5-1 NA CASSPAQGLYNDTF TGCGCCAGCAGCCCGGCCCAAGGCCTCTATAACGACACCTTC
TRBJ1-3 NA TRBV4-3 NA CASSQEGYGGAPSSGNTIYF TGCGCCAGCAGCCAAGAAGGTTACGGGGGGGCCCCTTCCTCTGGAAACACCATATATTTT
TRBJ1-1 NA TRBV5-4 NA CASSPGGWNTEAFF TGTGCCAGCAGCCCGGGAGGCTGGAACACTGAAGCTTTCTTT
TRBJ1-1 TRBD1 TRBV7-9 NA CASSLWPGQGLPEAFF TGTGCCAGCAGCTTATGGCCGGGACAGGGATTACCCGAAGCTTTCTTT
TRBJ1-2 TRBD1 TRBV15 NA CATSSAGTGDFYGYTF TGTGCCACCAGCAGTGCCGGGACAGGAGATTTCTATGGCTACACCTTC
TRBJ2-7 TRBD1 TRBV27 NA CASSLGTGVYEQYF TGTGCCAGCAGCTTAGGGACAGGGGTTTACGAGCAGTACTTC
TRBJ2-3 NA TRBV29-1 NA CSVVEATDTQYF TGCAGCGTTGTGGAGGCAACAGATACGCAGTATTTT
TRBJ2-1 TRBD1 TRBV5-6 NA CASSGPGTAYNEQFF TGTGCCAGCAGCGGACCCGGGACAGCGTACAATGAGCAGTTCTTC
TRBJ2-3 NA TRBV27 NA CASSLSGTLESTDTQYF TGTGCCAGCAGTTTATCGGGGACGTTAGAAAGCACAGATACGCAGTATTTT
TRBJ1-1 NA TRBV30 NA CAWSRANTEAFF TGTGCCTGGAGCAGGGCGAACACTGAAGCTTTCTTT
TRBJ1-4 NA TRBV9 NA CASSGDTAGNEKLFF TGTGCCAGCAGCGGGGATACAGCGGGAAATGAAAAACTGTTTTTT
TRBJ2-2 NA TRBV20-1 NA CSARVTARGDTGELFF TGCAGTGCTAGGGTCACGGCCCGAGGGGACACCGGGGAGCTGTTTTTT
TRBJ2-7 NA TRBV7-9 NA CASSQAQGRTYEQYF TGTGCCAGCAGCCAGGCACAGGGCCGCACCTACGAGCAGTACTTC
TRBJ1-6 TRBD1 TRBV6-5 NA CASSYGTADNSPLHF TGTGCCAGCAGTTACGGGACAGCAGACAATTCACCCCTCCACTTT
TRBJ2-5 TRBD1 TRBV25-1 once CASSESRQGEETQYF TGTGCCAGCAGTGAATCGAGGCAGGGGGAAGAGACCCAGTACTTC
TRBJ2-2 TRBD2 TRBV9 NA CASSVEGLAGGSPGELFF TGTGCCAGCAGCGTAGAGGGACTAGCGGGAGGGTCGCCCGGGGAGCTGTTTTTT
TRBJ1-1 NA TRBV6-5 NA CASSYSEGITEAFF TGTGCCAGCAGTTACTCGGAGGGGATAACTGAAGCTTTCTTT
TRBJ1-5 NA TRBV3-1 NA CASSLGGGNQPQHF TGTGCCAGCAGTCTCGGGGGAGGCAATCAGCCCCAGCATTTT
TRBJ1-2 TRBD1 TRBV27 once CASTHLDRASTF TGTGCCAGCACCCATCTGGACAGGGCGAGCACCTTC
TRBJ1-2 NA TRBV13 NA CASSTLDGAPGYTF TGTGCCAGCAGCACCCTGGACGGAGCGCCTGGCTACACCTTC
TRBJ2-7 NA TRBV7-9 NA CASSSGGAGEQYF TGTGCCAGCAGCTCTGGGGGCGCCGGAGAGCAGTACTTC
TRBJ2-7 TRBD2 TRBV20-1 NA CSARGPTGTSETYEQYF TGCAGTGCTAGAGGCCCGACCGGGACTAGCGAGACCTACGAGCAGTACTTC
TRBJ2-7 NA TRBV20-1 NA CSAREGLASYEQYF TGCAGTGCTAGAGAGGGGCTCGCCTCCTACGAGCAGTACTTC
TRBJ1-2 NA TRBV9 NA CASSVVWDGYTF TGTGCCAGCAGCGTAGTGTGGGATGGCTACACCTTC
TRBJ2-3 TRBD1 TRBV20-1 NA CSASPFGTGIAGDTQYF TGCAGTGCTAGCCCCTTTGGGACAGGGATCGCGGGAGATACGCAGTATTTT
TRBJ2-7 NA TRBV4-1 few CASSQGLGSYEQYF TGCGCCAGCAGCCAGGGCCTTGGATCCTACGAGCAGTACTTC
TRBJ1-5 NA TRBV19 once CASSIDAVYSNQPQHF TGTGCCAGTAGTATAGATGCTGTATATAGCAATCAGCCCCAGCATTTT
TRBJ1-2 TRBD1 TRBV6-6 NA CASSYGTGVYGYTF TGTGCCAGCAGTTACGGGACAGGGGTCTATGGCTACACCTTC
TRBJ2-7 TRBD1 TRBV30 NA CAWGTGSYEQYF TGTGCCTGGGGGACAGGGTCCTACGAGCAGTACTTC
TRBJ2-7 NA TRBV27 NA CASSSTETYEQYF TGTGCCAGCAGTTCCACAGAGACCTACGAGCAGTACTTC
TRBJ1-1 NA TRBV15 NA CATSRELWGNTEAFF TGTGCCACCAGCAGAGAATTGTGGGGGAACACTGAAGCTTTCTTT
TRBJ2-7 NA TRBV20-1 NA CSARDVGSPLSYEQYF TGCAGTGCTAGAGATGTCGGTAGCCCCCTCTCCTACGAGCAGTACTTC